Here is one T cell receptor beta chain with its context. This sample was taken from a study of shared clonotypes between healthy human individuals. Terminally differentiated effector memory CD45RA+ cells were excluded by CCR7 positive selection of CD45RO-negative cells. Only in-frame clones appear in the TCRdb table, and some are missing; sequencing was by immunoSEQ multiplex PCR. The table lists some 2 million clones, less than 95% of them singletons. V lost 6 bases and J lost 6; bases outside the gene matches: 14. Germline V CDR1 and CDR2: SGHAT, FQDESV (reference sequence). This CDR3 contains 15 residues.

This chain joins TRBV11-1 and TRBJ2-7; 7 bases align to TRBD1. The sequence was collected from a man aged 18 to 35 in good health. Sequenced: naive CD8+ T cells sorted from blood. The CDR3 reads CASRKTGTGVSEQYF. CDR3 sequence (DNA): TGTGCCAGCAGAAAGACAGGGACGGGCGTTTCCGAGCAGTACTTC.